The 9 T cell receptor beta chains given below trace back to one sample, sequenced in a study of CD8 T cells in ankylosing spondylitis. TCRdb called the 5' RACE reads again in MiXCR, with one record for every CDR3 protein. The sample holds some 71,000 distinct CDR3 sequences; 5.3% are singletons and the top ten take roughly 2.3%. Source material: blood, either unsorted or a sorted T cell fraction (not recorded which). Every receptor here comes from a male donor with ankylosing spondylitis or in good health (not recorded which).

This clonotype appeared many times. The chain recombines TRBV2 with TRBJ2-1; maybe TRBD1 (6 bases). Germline V gene sequence: CDR1 SNHLY, CDR2 FYNNEI. V lost 8 bases to trimming and J lost 5 bases, with 13 bases between them. This CDR3 is 13 amino acids long. CDR3 nucleotide sequence: TGTGCCAGCGATGGGACATCCAACAATGAGCAGTTCTTC. It encodes CASDGTSNNEQFF. The full variable domain, its missing parts supplied by reference TRBV2 and TRBJ2-1, is EPEVTQTPSHQVTQMGQEVILRCVPISNHLYFYWYRQILGQKVEFLVSFYNNEISEKSEIFDDQFSVERPDGSNFTLKIRSTKLEDSAMYFCASDGTSNNEQFFGPGTRLTVL.

This clonotype was recorded many times. The chain recombines TRBV3-2 with TRBJ2-5. TRBV3-2 has pseudogene status. The CDR3 extends over 21 amino acids. CDR3 DNA sequence: TGTGCCAGCAGCCAAGATAAGAGACAACAATTGGGGCCTTTGATACAAGAGACCCAGTACTTC. Translating gives CASSQDKRQQLGPLIQETQYF.

The sample holds many counts of this clonotype. This chain joins TRBV20-1 and TRBJ2-1; D is unresolved. Looked up from germline, CDR1 is DFQATT and CDR2 is SNEGSKA (reference sequence). V was pared by 3 bases and J by 9 bases, with 6 bases between. CDR3 size: 10 residues. CDR3 nucleotides: TGCAGTGCTAGCGTGGTTGAGCAGTTCTTC. Its translation: CSASVVEQFF.

This clonotype was seen ten or more times. This chain links TRBV10-3 with TRBJ2-1; 8 bases fit TRBD1. Per germline, CDR1 ENHRY and CDR2 SYGVKD. This CDR3 has 14 amino acids. V was clipped by 5 bases and J by 7 bases; unmatched bases: 7. The CDR3 loop is CAISKVTGENEQFF. In DNA form, the CDR3 reads TGTGCCATCAGTAAGGTGACAGGGGAGAATGAGCAGTTCTTC.

This clonotype appeared many times. The CDR3 region is CASTEGASYNEQFF. DNA for the CDR3: TGTGCCAGCACCGAGGGCGCGTCCTACAATGAGCAGTTCTTC. This rearrangement joins TRBV9 to TRBJ2-1; TRBD2 might be the D (5 bases). There are 14 residues in the CDR3. Trimming left V 6 bases short and J 1 base short, with 11 bases between. The germline gives CDR1 SGDLS, CDR2 YYNGEE.

The J gene is TRBJ1-2, the V gene TRBV7-9, with D tentatively TRBD1 (5 bases). The CDR3 sequence is 14 residues long. CDR1 is SEHNR, CDR2 FQNEAQ, per germline (reference sequence). Trimming pared 0 bases from V and 7 bases from J, leaving 12 bases between. The CDR3 sequence: CASSLAIVGTGYTF. CDR3 nucleotide sequence: TGTGCCAGCAGCTTAGCCATTGTGGGGACTGGCTACACCTTC.

In this sample, this clonotype turned up many times. V is TRBV9 and J is TRBJ1-4; weak D call: TRBD1 (6 bases). In germline, CDR1 is SGDLS, CDR2 YYNGEE. Trimming took 2 bases from V and 8 from J, leaving 13 bases between them. The CDR3 is 14 residues long. The CDR3 sequence: CASSVSGQTEKLFF. CDR3 nucleotide sequence: TGTGCCAGCAGCGTCTCAGGACAGACGGAAAAACTGTTTTTT.

In this sample, this clonotype turned up many times. The chain carries TRBV29-1 and TRBJ2-1; D remains unclear. V shed 8 bases and J shed 3 bases, with 17 bases lying between them. CDR1 SQVTM and CDR2 ANQGSEA come from the germline V gene. The CDR3 runs 14 residues. The CDR3 spells CSPTSLPHYNEQFF. The CDR3 nucleotides are TGCAGCCCTACTTCGCTCCCACACTACAATGAGCAGTTCTTC.

This clonotype came up many times. V and J are TRBV11-2 and TRBJ2-1; the match to TRBD2 covers 10 bases. The CDR3 is 16 amino acids. Per germline, CDR1 SGHAT and CDR2 FQNNGV. The junction had 11 bases not matched to a gene; V was cut back by 5 bases and J by 7 bases. CDR3 sequence reads: CASSLLAGTKQNEQFF. The CDR3 DNA reads as TGTGCCAGCAGCCTACTAGCGGGGACAAAACAAAATGAGCAGTTCTTC.